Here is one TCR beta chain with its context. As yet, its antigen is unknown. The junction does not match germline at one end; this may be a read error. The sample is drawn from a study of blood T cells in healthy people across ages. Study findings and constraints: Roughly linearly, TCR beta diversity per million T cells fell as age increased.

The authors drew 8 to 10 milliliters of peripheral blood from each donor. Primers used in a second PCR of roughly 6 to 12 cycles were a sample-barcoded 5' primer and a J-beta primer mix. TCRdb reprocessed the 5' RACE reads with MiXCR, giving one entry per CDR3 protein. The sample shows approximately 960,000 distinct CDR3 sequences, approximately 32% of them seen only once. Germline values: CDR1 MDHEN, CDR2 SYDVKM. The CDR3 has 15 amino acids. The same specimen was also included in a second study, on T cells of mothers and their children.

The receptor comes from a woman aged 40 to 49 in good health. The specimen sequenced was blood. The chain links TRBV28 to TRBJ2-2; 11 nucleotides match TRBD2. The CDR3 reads CASSSGTSGSGELLF. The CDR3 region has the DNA TGTGCCAGCAGTTCCGGGACTAGCGGATCCGGGGAGCTGTTGTTT.